The 27 T cell receptor beta chains in this list originate from one sample, sequenced in a study of T-cell memory formation after mild COVID-19. TCRdb independently ran MiXCR on the 5' RACE reads; one entry per CDR3 protein. The sample lists roughly 500,000 distinct CDR3 sequences; about a fifth were seen once. The sequencing input was PBMCs or a T cell subset sorted from them (not recorded which). These receptor sequences come from an adult woman who had mild COVID-19 (a few samples of this study predate the infection). Cell type and time point are not known.

This chain links TRBV7-8 with TRBJ2-6; TRBD2 matches 13 bases. Germline lookup yields CDR1 SGHVS and CDR2 FQNEAQ. The length of the CDR3 is 19 residues. With 6 bases clipped from V and 0 bases from J, the junction kept 8 bases outside the gene matches. CDR3 sequence reads: CASRGTSGVSISGANVLTF. In DNA form, the CDR3 reads TGTGCCAGCAGAGGGACTAGCGGGGTCTCAATCTCTGGGGCCAACGTCCTGACTTTC. Based on the CDR3 plus reference TRBV7-8 and TRBJ2-6, the full variable domain is GAGVSQSPRYKVAKRGQDVALRCDPISGHVSLFWYQQALGQGPEFLTYFQNEAQLDKSGLPSDRFFAERPEGSVSTLKIQRTQQEDSAVYLCASRGTSGVSISGANVLTFGAGSRLTVL.

For the CDR3, the DNA is TGCGCCAGCAGCTTGGGAGGGGCGTCCAACACTGAAGCTTTCTTT. This translates into CASSLGGASNTEAFF. The V and J genes are TRBV5-1 and TRBJ1-1; weak D call: TRBD1 (5 bases). This CDR3 contains 15 residues. V shed 0 bases and J shed 2 bases, with 11 bases lying between them. Germline CDR1 is SGHRS and CDR2 is YFSETQ. Full variable domain (rest looked up from reference TRBV5-1 and TRBJ1-1): KAGVTQTPRYLIKTRGQQVTLSCSPISGHRSVSWYQQTPGQGLQFLFEYFSETQRNKGNFPGRFSGRQFSNSRSEMNVSTLELGDSALYLCASSLGGASNTEAFFGQGTRLTVV.

This clonotype appeared many times. V and J are TRBV24-1 and TRBJ2-1, with D tentatively TRBD1 or TRBD2 (6 bases each). The CDR3 contains 13 residues. Per germline, CDR1 KGHDR and CDR2 SFDVKD. Deletions cut 8 bases from V and 2 bases from J, with 9 bases between. The chain's CDR3 is CATKGGTYNEQFF. The CDR3 nucleotides read TGTGCCACCAAGGGGGGCACCTACAATGAGCAGTTCTTC.

This clonotype was seen only a few times. The rearrangement links TRBV25-1 to TRBJ2-3, with a tentative D call TRBD2 (6 bases). Trimming shortened V by 6 bases and J by 2 bases, and 18 bases separated the two germline ends. Germline CDR1 and CDR2: MGHDK and SYGVNS. The CDR3 has 16 residues. CDR3 in DNA: TGTGCCAGCAGATCCTGGCGGGGCCTTCCCACAGATACGCAGTATTTT. It is translated as CASRSWRGLPTDTQYF.

This clonotype has only a few counts. V usage is TRBV27 and J usage is TRBJ2-5; D gene unclear. The CDR3 loop spans 13 amino acids. Germline V gene lookup returns CDR1 MNHEY and CDR2 SMNVEV (reference sequence). Trimming removed 4 bases at V and 1 base at J, with 7 bases between. CDR3 sequence: CASSYGIQETQYF. The CDR3 bases are TGTGCCAGCAGTTACGGTATCCAAGAGACCCAGTACTTC.

The table lists this clonotype with a few counts. The chain has TRBV7-8 and TRBJ2-7, with 11 bases aligning to TRBD2. J lost 0 bases, V lost 1 base, and 5 bases had no gene match. CDR3 length: 17 residues. Germline V gene data show CDR1 as SGHVS and CDR2 as FQNEAQ. CDR3 sequence (DNA): TGTGCCAGCAGCTTAGGTACCGGACTAGCGGGCTCCTACGAGCAGTACTTC. The encoded protein is CASSLGTGLAGSYEQYF. Supplemented by reference TRBV7-8 and TRBJ2-7, the full variable domain reads GAGVSQSPRYKVAKRGQDVALRCDPISGHVSLFWYQQALGQGPEFLTYFQNEAQLDKSGLPSDRFFAERPEGSVSTLKIQRTQQEDSAVYLCASSLGTGLAGSYEQYFGPGTRLTVT.

CDR3 bases: TGTGCCACCGAAAAAGGGGGCCAAAGGCGGGTTCAGTTCTTC. This gives the protein CATEKGGQRRVQFF. The rearrangement joins TRBV15 to TRBJ2-1, with 7 bases identical to TRBD1. The J segment lost 13 bases and the V segment lost 8 bases, leaving 17 bases of the junction unmatched. The CDR3 extends over 14 amino acids. The germline V gene encodes CDR1 LNHNV and CDR2 YYDKDF (reference sequence).

The J gene is TRBJ2-7, the V gene TRBV25-1; D not resolved. Trimming stripped 6 bases from V and 3 bases from J, with 12 bases between. The CDR3 totals 13 residues. The germline V gene has CDR1 MGHDK and CDR2 SYGVNS. CDR3 in amino acids: CASRRSPYYEQYF. The CDR3 DNA follows: TGTGCCAGCAGAAGAAGCCCTTACTACGAGCAGTACTTC.

The chain is built from TRBV27 and TRBJ2-3, with D possibly TRBD1 on 5 matching bases. The germline V and J ends were trimmed by 6 bases and 2 bases, with 18 bases remaining between them. CDR1 is MNHEY, CDR2 SMNVEV, per germline (reference sequence). The length of the CDR3 is 16 residues. The CDR3 spells CASSRTSQVSTDTQYF. Written as DNA, the CDR3 is TGTGCCAGCAGCCGAACCTCACAGGTATCCACAGATACGCAGTATTTT.

This clonotype was recorded a few times. The genes are TRBV10-3 and TRBJ2-3; 7 nucleotides match TRBD2. Germline CDR1 reads ENHRY; CDR2 reads SYGVKD. V lost 0 bases to trimming and J lost 3 bases; unmatched junction nucleotides: 12. This CDR3 has 18 residues. The CDR3 sequence: CAISESGSGALSTDTQYF. The CDR3 DNA reads as TGTGCCATCAGTGAGTCGGGGAGCGGGGCCCTGAGTACAGATACGCAGTATTTT.

The CDR3 nucleotides read TGTGCCAGCAGTCGACTAGCAGCAGATACGCAGTATTTT. This sequence encodes CASSRLAADTQYF. This sequence joins TRBV6-5 and TRBJ2-3; 7 bases are shared with TRBD2. This CDR3 has 13 amino acids. The germline gives CDR1 MNHEY, CDR2 SVGAGI. Unmatched junction bases numbered 3, after V lost 5 bases and J lost 4 bases.

The table lists this clonotype with many counts. V and J are TRBV19 and TRBJ2-1, with a possible D match to TRBD2 (6 bases). Trimming left V 7 bases short and J 3 bases short, with 13 bases between. Germline V lookup: CDR1 LNHDA, CDR2 SQIVND (reference sequence). CDR3 length: 14 residues. The CDR3: CASKEAGHYNEQFF. CDR3 DNA sequence: TGTGCCAGTAAAGAAGCGGGCCACTACAATGAGCAGTTCTTC.

CDR3 amino acids: CASSPLAGQRNIQYF. In nucleotides, the CDR3 is TGTGCCAGCAGCCCTTTAGCGGGTCAGAGGAACATTCAGTACTTC. The V and J genes are TRBV7-3 and TRBJ2-4, with 7 bases fitting TRBD2. Germline values: CDR1 SGHTA, CDR2 FQGTGA. J gave up 7 bases and V 5 bases, and 11 bases lay outside the gene matches. This CDR3 spans 15 amino acids. Variable domain in full (rest from reference TRBV7-3 and TRBJ2-4): GAGVSQTPSNKVTEKGKYVELRCDPISGHTALYWYRQSLGQGPEFLIYFQGTGAADDSGLPNDRFFAVRPEGSVSTLKIQRTERGDSAVYLCASSPLAGQRNIQYFGAGTRLSVL.

The chain uses TRBV20-1 and TRBJ1-5; possible D gene TRBD1, 5 bases. CDR3 length equals 14 residues. V gave up 4 bases and J gave up 3 bases, with 13 bases separating them. In germline, CDR1 is DFQATT, CDR2 SNEGSKA (reference sequence). Here the CDR3 reads CSAKKGAYNQPQHF. CDR3 coding DNA: TGCAGTGCTAAAAAAGGGGCATACAATCAGCCCCAGCATTTT.

This clonotype has a handful of counts. This chain joins TRBV7-3 and TRBJ2-3; D perhaps matches TRBD1 (5 bases). CDR3 length equals 14 residues. Germline V gene sequence: CDR1 SGHTA, CDR2 FQGTGA. Trimming stripped 2 bases from V and 6 bases from J, with 12 bases between. The CDR3 region is CASSLAGHRDTQYF. In nucleotides, the CDR3 is TGTGCCAGCAGCTTAGCAGGGCACCGGGATACGCAGTATTTT.

There are many counts of this clonotype. The CDR3 nucleotides are TGCGCCAGCAGCTTGGGGCAGGTTGATGAAAAACTGTTTTTT. It codes for CASSLGQVDEKLFF. The V and J genes are TRBV5-1 and TRBJ1-4; D uncertain. V was shortened by 0 bases and J by 6 bases, with 9 bases between the two germline ends. Germline V gives CDR1 SGHRS, CDR2 YFSETQ. The CDR3 is made up of 14 amino acids. Using reference TRBV5-1 and TRBJ1-4 for the parts outside the CDR3, the full variable domain is KAGVTQTPRYLIKTRGQQVTLSCSPISGHRSVSWYQQTPGQGLQFLFEYFSETQRNKGNFPGRFSGRQFSNSRSEMNVSTLELGDSALYLCASSLGQVDEKLFFGSGTQLSVL.

This chain connects TRBV5-1 to TRBJ2-5; TRBD2 matches 10 bases. V shed 4 bases and J 1 base; nucleotides not matched to a gene: 10. The germline gives CDR1 SGHRS, CDR2 YFSETQ. The CDR3 has 17 residues. The CDR3 coding sequence is TGCGCCAGCAGCGCCGGACTAGCGGTTCCCCTCCAAGAGACCCAGTACTTC. Translation gives CASSAGLAVPLQETQYF. Together with reference TRBV5-1 and TRBJ2-5, the CDR3 gives the full variable domain: KAGVTQTPRYLIKTRGQQVTLSCSPISGHRSVSWYQQTPGQGLQFLFEYFSETQRNKGNFPGRFSGRQFSNSRSEMNVSTLELGDSALYLCASSAGLAVPLQETQYFGPGTRLLVL.

The chain couples TRBV12-3 or TRBV12-4 to TRBJ2-2, with 7 bases matching TRBD1. V gave up 1 base and J gave up 7 bases; unmatched junction bases: 6. CDR3 length: 15 residues. Here the CDR3 reads CASSLEDRVVGELFF. CDR3 nucleotide sequence: TGTGCCAGCAGTTTAGAAGACAGGGTGGTCGGGGAGCTGTTTTTT.

This clonotype has more than one count but fewer than ten. The genes are TRBV18 and TRBJ1-6, with 7 nucleotides matching TRBD1. The V segment lost 6 bases and the J segment 6 bases; nucleotides outside the gene matches: 11. Germline V lookup: CDR1 KGHSH, CDR2 LQKENI. CDR3 length: 16 amino acids. The CDR3 DNA follows: TGTGCCAGCTCCGCGTTGCCCCGGGACAGTAATTCACCCCTCCACTTT. Its translation: CASSALPRDSNSPLHF.

This clonotype was seen more than once but under ten times. The rearrangement links TRBV12-3 or TRBV12-4 to TRBJ2-6; D not resolved. The CDR3 is made up of 12 amino acids. The germline V and J ends were trimmed by 7 bases and 2 bases, with 3 bases remaining between them. CDR3 nucleotides: TGTGCCAGCACTCCTGGGGCCAACGTCCTGACTTTC. As protein: CASTPGANVLTF.

The rearrangement uses TRBV27 and TRBJ2-3; 9 nucleotides line up with TRBD2. CDR3 length: 16 residues. V shed 7 bases, J shed 4 bases, and the junction held 12 bases outside the gene matches. Germline loops: CDR1 MNHEY, CDR2 SMNVEV (reference sequence). The CDR3 here is CASNLIGGGAADTQYF. The CDR3 nucleotides read TGTGCCAGCAACCTTATCGGCGGGGGGGCCGCAGATACGCAGTATTTT.

In this sample, this clonotype turned up a few times. This rearrangement joins TRBV6-4 to TRBJ2-3; D gene unclear. This CDR3 region has 14 residues. Germline assignment: CDR1 MRHNA and CDR2 SNTAGT. V was pared by 2 bases and J by 1 base, with 7 bases between. CDR3 loop: CASSDGVGTDTQYF. In DNA, the CDR3 is TGTGCCAGCAGTGACGGCGTGGGCACAGATACGCAGTATTTT.

This clonotype has a handful of counts. The chain carries TRBV7-9 and TRBJ2-1; 15 bases align to TRBD2. The CDR3 is 20 residues long. Germline CDR1 and CDR2: SEHNR and FQNEAQ (reference sequence). V lost 5 bases, J lost 2 bases, and 13 bases stayed unmatched. The CDR3 protein is CASSLGWTSGGAGAYNEQFF. CDR3 in DNA: TGTGCCAGCAGCCTCGGATGGACTAGCGGGGGGGCCGGCGCCTACAATGAGCAGTTCTTC.

The J gene is TRBJ2-7, the V gene TRBV20-1; D uncertain. CDR1 DFQATT and CDR2 SNEGSKA come from the germline V gene (reference sequence). Trimming shortened V by 1 base and J by 5 bases, and 9 bases separated the two germline ends. There are 12 residues in the CDR3. The CDR3 bases are TGCAGTGCTAGAGTTGGAAGGCACGAGCAGTACTTC. Translating gives CSARVGRHEQYF.

The rearrangement uses TRBV4-3 and TRBJ2-7, with a weak D call TRBD2 (6 bases). This CDR3 contains 15 residues. Trimming removed 1 base from V and 1 base from J, with 11 bases in between. Germline V CDR1 and CDR2: LGHNA, YSLEER. CDR3 protein: CASSQGRGASYEQYF. CDR3 sequence (DNA): TGCGCCAGCAGCCAAGGGCGGGGTGCTTCCTACGAGCAGTACTTC.

The chain is built from TRBV12-3 or TRBV12-4 and TRBJ2-3; D not certain. There are 14 residues in the CDR3. V lost 2 bases and J 4 bases, leaving 10 bases between the germline ends. The CDR3 protein is CASSLSPTSDTQYF. DNA of the CDR3: TGTGCCAGCAGTTTAAGCCCTACCTCAGATACGCAGTATTTT.

The table lists this clonotype with a few counts. The chain carries TRBV10-3 and TRBJ2-7; D possibly uses TRBD1 or TRBD2 (6 bases each). Germline loops: CDR1 ENHRY, CDR2 SYGVKD. Trimming pared 2 bases from V and 0 bases from J, leaving 17 bases between. The CDR3 loop spans 17 amino acids. The CDR3: CAISEVIRRGPSYEQYF. CDR3 bases: TGTGCCATCAGTGAGGTAATCCGACGGGGGCCCTCCTACGAGCAGTACTTC.